Following are 20 T cell receptor beta chains from one sample sequenced in a study of T cell repertoires in cytomegalovirus infection. The antigens for these receptors are not known. TCRdb passed the reads through MiXCR, listing each CDR3 protein once. Of fewer than 950,000 distinct CDR3 sequences listed, 32% are singletons. This specimen was cultured CD8+ T cells from PBMCs, taken from culture after CMV antigen stimulation. Receptor source: a human donor in good health (CMV status not recorded). Some clones in this sample may be carry-over from other donors' samples.

This clonotype was seen more than once but under ten times. The chain carries TRBV7-6 and TRBJ1-5; tentatively, D is TRBD1 (5 bases). The CDR3 is 16 residues long. CDR1 and CDR2 (germline): SGHVS, FNYEAQ. The V end lost 5 bases, the J end lost 2 bases, and 16 bases lay between the germline ends. As DNA, the CDR3 is TGTGCCAGCAGCGGGGGGACGGTAAATGGCAATCAGCCCCAGCATTTT. Translation gives CASSGGTVNGNQPQHF.

V usage is TRBV6-2 or TRBV6-3 and J usage is TRBJ2-1; TRBD1 aligns across 8 bases. The CDR3 contains 15 residues. Germline V lookup: CDR1 MNHEY, CDR2 SVGEGT. V gave up 0 bases and J gave up 6 bases; unmatched junction bases: 4. DNA of the CDR3: TGTGCCAGCAGTTACTCGAGGACAGGGACCAATGAGCAGTTCTTC. This sequence encodes CASSYSRTGTNEQFF.

The gene calls are TRBV2 and TRBJ2-1, with 14 bases matching TRBD2. The CDR3 spans 16 residues. Germline V gene data show CDR1 as SNHLY and CDR2 as FYNNEI. V lost 5 bases and J lost 7; bases outside the gene matches: 7. CDR3 sequence reads: CASSWTSGGRMNEQFF. The CDR3 region has the DNA TGTGCCAGCAGTTGGACTAGCGGGGGGCGGATGAATGAGCAGTTCTTC.

The rearrangement uses TRBV28 and TRBJ2-3; D might be TRBD2 (6 bases). The CDR3 extends over 14 amino acids. Trimming took off 4 bases at V and 0 bases at J, with 8 bases between the two ends. CDR1 and CDR2 from the germline V gene are MDHEN and SYDVKM. The chain's CDR3 is CASSSRGSTDTQYF. CDR3 bases: TGTGCCAGCAGTTCTCGGGGGAGCACAGATACGCAGTATTTT. The whole variable domain, filled in from reference TRBV28 and TRBJ2-3, reads DVKVTQSSRYLVKRTGEKVFLECVQDMDHENMFWYRQDPGLGLRLIYFSYDVKMKEKGDIPEGYSVSREKKERFSLILESASTNQTSMYLCASSSRGSTDTQYFGPGTRLTVL.

This clonotype was seen repeatedly, ten times or more. CDR3 bases: TGTGCCAGCAGTGACGGACAGGGGGAAGATACGCAGTATTTT. Protein product: CASSDGQGEDTQYF. The rearrangement joins TRBV6-1 to TRBJ2-3; 10 bases line up with TRBD1. With V trimmed by 3 bases and J by 5 bases, 2 bases remained unmatched. This CDR3 contains 14 residues. Germline lookup yields CDR1 MNHNS and CDR2 SASEGT.

This clonotype was counted many times. The CDR3 DNA reads as TGTGCCAGCAGCCCAGGGGGCCTTTTTTTTGAGCTGTTTTTT. Amino acids: CASSPGGLFFELFF. This chain links TRBV6-1 with TRBJ2-2, with 8 bases fitting TRBD1. Germline V gene lookup returns CDR1 MNHNS and CDR2 SASEGT. The trim removed 6 bases at V and 11 bases at J, leaving 11 bases unmatched. CDR3 size: 14 residues.

The chain carries TRBV7-9 and TRBJ2-1; D gene ambiguous. Germline V lookup: CDR1 SEHNR, CDR2 FQNEAQ (reference sequence). The CDR3 covers 13 residues. With 5 bases removed from V and 4 bases from J, the gap between germline ends came to 9 bases. This CDR3 reads CASSHPAYNEQFF. Here the CDR3 DNA reads TGTGCCAGCAGCCATCCCGCGTACAATGAGCAGTTCTTC.

J is TRBJ1-1 and V is TRBV7-8; 7 nucleotides match TRBD1. The CDR3 is made up of 13 amino acids. V lost 4 bases, J lost 9 bases, and 8 bases stayed unmatched. Germline CDR1 and CDR2: SGHVS and FQNEAQ. The CDR3 nucleotides read TGTGCCAGCAGCTCTGCCAGGGGGACCAAAGCTTTCTTT. It encodes CASSSARGTKAFF.

The chain is built from TRBV4-1 and TRBJ2-7, with 8 bases matching TRBD2. This CDR3 has 18 residues. Germline V gene lookup returns CDR1 MGHRA and CDR2 YSYEKL. Trimming at V came to 1 base and at J to 3 bases, leaving 14 bases not matched to a gene. CDR3 in DNA: TGCGCCAGCAGCCAAGTTTTTCCCCTGGGACTAGTTAACTACGAGCAGTACTTC. Amino acids: CASSQVFPLGLVNYEQYF.

This chain connects TRBV10-3 to TRBJ1-1, with 8 bases that match TRBD1. V was pared by 6 bases and J by 4 bases, with 7 bases of the junction left unmatched. Germline CDR1 and CDR2: ENHRY and SYGVKD. The CDR3 has 14 amino acids. The CDR3 DNA reads TGTGCCATCAGGAAGACAGGGGAAGGCACTGAAGCTTTCTTT. Protein: CAIRKTGEGTEAFF.

The chain uses TRBV19 and TRBJ1-1; perhaps TRBD1 as D (5 bases). This CDR3 has 12 residues. From germline, CDR1 is LNHDA and CDR2 SQIVND (reference sequence). Trimming removed 2 bases at V and 7 bases at J, with 8 bases between. The CDR3 reads CASSITGVEAFF. CDR3 sequence (DNA): TGTGCCAGTAGTATAACGGGGGTTGAAGCTTTCTTT.

The sample holds a few counts of this clonotype. J is TRBJ1-1 and V is TRBV5-1; no definite D call. Trimming stripped 1 base from V and 1 base from J, with 8 bases between. There are 14 residues in the CDR3. Germline V CDR1 and CDR2: SGHRS, YFSETQ. CDR3 region: CASSLPSTNTEAFF. The CDR3 coding sequence is TGCGCCAGCAGCTTGCCTTCAACGAACACTGAAGCTTTCTTT.

This clonotype has just a few counts. The chain joins TRBV7-9 to TRBJ2-1; D unresolved. Germline assignment: CDR1 SEHNR and CDR2 FQNEAQ (reference sequence). This CDR3 is 12 amino acids long. The ends were cut back, 4 bases at V and 14 bases at J, with 15 bases in the middle. This CDR3 is CASSSRTVEEFF. CDR3 sequence (DNA): TGTGCCAGCAGCTCTCGGACGGTAGAGGAGTTCTTC.

This clonotype turned up a few times. The chain links TRBV12-3 or TRBV12-4 to TRBJ1-3; no definite D call. The CDR3 runs 13 residues. Trimming pared 1 base from V and 7 bases from J, leaving 8 bases between. CDR3 DNA sequence: TGTGCCAGCAGTTTAGGACTTGGTAACACCATATATTTT. This gives the protein CASSLGLGNTIYF.

As to this clonotype: The junction departs from the called germline gene at one end, perhaps through a read error. Here the CDR3 DNA reads TGTGCCAGCAGCTTGTACGGGGGCGCGGGGGAGACCCAGTACTTC. It yields the protein CASSLYGGAGETQYF. The chain is built from TRBV5-3 and TRBJ2-5, with D tentatively TRBD1 or TRBD2 (6 bases each). TRBV5-3 is identified as an open reading frame with a role that is uncertain. The CDR3 is made up of 15 amino acids.

V usage is TRBV5-1 and J usage is TRBJ2-5, with 10 bases lining up with TRBD2. The CDR3 is made up of 15 amino acids. Germline assignment: CDR1 SGHRS and CDR2 YFSETQ. V trimming: 2 bases; J trimming: 4 bases; junction bases outside the gene matches: 5. The CDR3 bases are TGCGCCAGCAGCTTAGCGGGGGGGCCGTTAGAGACCCAGTACTTC. It is translated as CASSLAGGPLETQYF.

This clonotype has just a few counts. The genes are TRBV9 and TRBJ1-1; D might be TRBD1 (5 bases). Per germline, CDR1 SGDLS and CDR2 YYNGEE. Trimming left V 7 bases short and J 1 base short, with 11 bases between. This CDR3 has 13 amino acids. The CDR3 region is CASSMTANTEAFF. CDR3 bases: TGTGCCAGCTCGATGACAGCGAACACTGAAGCTTTCTTT. Variable domain in full (rest from reference TRBV9 and TRBJ1-1): DSGVTQTPKHLITATGQRVTLRCSPRSGDLSVYWYQQSLDQGLQFLIQYYNGEERAKGNILERFSAQQFPDLHSELNLSSLELGDSALYFCASSMTANTEAFFGQGTRLTVV.

This clonotype was seen only a few times. The chain joins TRBV19 to TRBJ1-1; the D is unclear. CDR1 is LNHDA and CDR2 is SQIVND in the germline V gene (reference sequence). V was clipped by 0 bases and J by 2 bases, with 19 bases between them. The CDR3 contains 18 residues. For the CDR3, the DNA is TGTGCCAGTAGTATAGATCTGGGCAGCCACGAGGGAAACACTGAAGCTTTCTTT. Translation gives CASSIDLGSHEGNTEAFF.

The chain is built from TRBV6-1 and TRBJ2-7; D remains unclear. Germline V CDR1 and CDR2: MNHNS, SASEGT. The CDR3 runs to 13 residues. V lost 3 bases and J 3 bases, leaving 9 bases between the germline ends. The DNA of the CDR3 is TGTGCCAGCAGTGAGGGGATCGGCTACGAGCAGTACGTC. Protein sequence: CASSEGIGYEQYV.

Comments on this clonotype: Germline is not matched at one junction end, which may reflect a read error. This chain uses TRBV29-1 with TRBJ2-1; 9 positions agree with TRBD2. CDR1 and CDR2 (germline): SQVTM, ANQGSEA. The CDR3 has 15 amino acids. CDR3 region: CSTDPGLAGYNEQFF. CDR3 DNA sequence: TGCAGCACTGATCCCGGGCTAGCGGGGTACAATGAGCAGTTCTTT.